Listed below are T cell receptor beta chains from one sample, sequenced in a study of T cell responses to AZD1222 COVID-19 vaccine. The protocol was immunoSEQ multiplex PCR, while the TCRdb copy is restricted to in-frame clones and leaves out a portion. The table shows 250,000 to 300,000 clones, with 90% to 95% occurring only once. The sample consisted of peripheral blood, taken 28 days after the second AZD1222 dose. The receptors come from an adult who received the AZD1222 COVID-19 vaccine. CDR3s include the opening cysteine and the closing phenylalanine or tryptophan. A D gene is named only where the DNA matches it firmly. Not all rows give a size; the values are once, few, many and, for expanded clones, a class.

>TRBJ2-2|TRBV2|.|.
TGTGCCAGCAGGGAAGCGGTGAACACCGGGGAGCTGTTTTTT
CASREAVNTGELFF
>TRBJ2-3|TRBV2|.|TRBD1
TGTGCCAGCAGTGAAAATGGACAGGGATTCCTTAGCACAGATACGCAGTATTTT
CASSENGQGFLSTDTQYF
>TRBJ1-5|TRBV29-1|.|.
TGCAGCGTTGGAAGCAATCAGCCCCAGCATTTT
CSVGSNQPQHF
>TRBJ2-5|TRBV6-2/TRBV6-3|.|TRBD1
TGTGCCAGCAGCCGGCTCCGGGACAGGGGGCAGAAAGAGACCCAGTACTTC
CASSRLRDRGQKETQYF
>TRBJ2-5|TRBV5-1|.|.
TGCGCCAGCAGCCCGGACCCCTACCAAGAGACCCAGTACTTC
CASSPDPYQETQYF
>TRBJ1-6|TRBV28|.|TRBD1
TGTGCGGGGAGGACAGGTTATAATTCACCCCTCCACTTT
CAGRTGYNSPLHF
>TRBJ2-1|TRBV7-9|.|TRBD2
TGTGCCAGCAGCTTAGTATCAGGTTATGGACTAGCTGACAAGTTCTTC
CASSLVSGYGLADKFF
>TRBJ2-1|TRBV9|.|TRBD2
TGTGCCAGCAGCGTAGCGGGGGGAATCTCCTACAATGAGCAGTTCTTC
CASSVAGGISYNEQFF
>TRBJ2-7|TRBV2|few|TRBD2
TGTGCCAGCAGTGAAACCGCTGGACTAGCGGTGCAGTACTTC
CASSETAGLAVQYF
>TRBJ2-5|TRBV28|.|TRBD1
TGTGCCAGCGGGACAGGGGGAGAGACCCAGTACTTC
CASGTGGETQYF
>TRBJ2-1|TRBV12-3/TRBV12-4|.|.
TGTGCCAGCAGCACCGGGACATCCAATGAGCAGTTCTTC
CASSTGTSNEQFF
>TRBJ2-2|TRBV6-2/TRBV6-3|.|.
TGTGCCAGCAGTCACCCAGGTGGGGAGCTGTTTTTT
CASSHPGGELFF
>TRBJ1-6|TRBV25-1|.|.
TGTGCCAGCAGTGAATATTACAGGGAGAATTCACCCCTCCACTTT
CASSEYYRENSPLHF
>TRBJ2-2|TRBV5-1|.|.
TGCGCCAGCAGCTTGGCCGCACGACCATCTGGGAACACCGGGGAGCTGTTTTTT
CASSLAARPSGNTGELFF
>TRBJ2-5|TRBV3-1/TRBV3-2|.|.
TGTGCCAGCAGCCAAGGGGGGAGCGGCCCGAAGGAGACCCAGTACTTC
CASSQGGSGPKETQYF
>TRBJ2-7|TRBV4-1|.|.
TGCGCCAGCAGCCATAGCTCCCCAGGGGGGCACTACGAGCAGTACTTC
CASSHSSPGGHYEQYF
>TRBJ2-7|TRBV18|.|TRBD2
TGTGCCAGCTCTCCACCTACTAGCGGGAGCAACGAGCAGTACTTC
CASSPPTSGSNEQYF
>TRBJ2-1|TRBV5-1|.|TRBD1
TGCGCCAGCAGCGCTCCGGGACAGGGGAACAATGAGCAGTTCTTC
CASSAPGQGNNEQFF
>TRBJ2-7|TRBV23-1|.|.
TGCGCCAGCAACCAAAGGAGGTTTGGCAACGAGCAGTACTTC
CASNQRRFGNEQYF
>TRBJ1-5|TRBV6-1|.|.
TGTGCCAGCAGTGACAGGGGAAATCAGCCCCAGCATTTT
CASSDRGNQPQHF
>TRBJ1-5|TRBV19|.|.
TGTGCCAGTAGCATCAGGGTCCTAAATAGCAATCAGCCCCAGCATTTT
CASSIRVLNSNQPQHF
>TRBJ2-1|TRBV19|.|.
TGTGCCAGTAGTCCTCTAGCTGTCAATGAGCAGTTCTTC
CASSPLAVNEQFF
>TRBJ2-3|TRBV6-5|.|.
TGTGCCAGCATTCTCGGACATGGGAGAGGAGATACGCAGTATTTT
CASILGHGRGDTQYF
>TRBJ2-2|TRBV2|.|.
TGTGCCAGCAGTTTGGCTGGGCTAGAGACCGGGGAGCTGTTTTTT
CASSLAGLETGELFF
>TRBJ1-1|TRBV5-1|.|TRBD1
TGCGCCAGCAGCTTGGGACAGGGTCTGACCACTGAAGCTTTCTTT
CASSLGQGLTTEAFF
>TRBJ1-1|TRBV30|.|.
TGTGCCTGGAGTACTTCCGGACTTTCGGCAGCTTTCTTT
CAWSTSGLSAAFF
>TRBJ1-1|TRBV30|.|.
TGTGCCTGGAGTGTGGGAGAAGGAGTTGAAGCTTTCTTT
CAWSVGEGVEAFF
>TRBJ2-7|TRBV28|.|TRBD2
TGTGCCAGCAGTTTGAGGTTTAGCGGGCCCAGCGGTGAGCAGTACTTC
CASSLRFSGPSGEQYF
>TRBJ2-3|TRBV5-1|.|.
TGCGCCAGCAGCTTTGACGGTGAGGGTTTCGCAGATACGCAGTATTTT
CASSFDGEGFADTQYF
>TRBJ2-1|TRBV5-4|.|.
TGTGCCAGCAGCTTCGACACCGGGAATGAGCAGTTCTTC
CASSFDTGNEQFF
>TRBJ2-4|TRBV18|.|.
TGTGCCAGCTCACCAGATGCCCCCGGCCTTCAGTACTTC
CASSPDAPGLQYF
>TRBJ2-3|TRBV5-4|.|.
TGTGCCAGCAGCTCGGACAGCACAGATACGCAGTATTTT
CASSSDSTDTQYF
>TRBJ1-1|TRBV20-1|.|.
TGCAGTGTACTTATCCTTGAAGCTTTCTTT
CSVLILEAFF
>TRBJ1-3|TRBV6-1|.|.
TGTGCCAGCAGTGAACAGGGGCCTGGAAACACCATATATTTT
CASSEQGPGNTIYF
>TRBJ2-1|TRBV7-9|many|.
TGTGCCAGCAGCCGAACCGGGACTTCTTACAATGAGCAGTTCTTC
CASSRTGTSYNEQFF
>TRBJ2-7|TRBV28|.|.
TGTGCCAGCAGTTTCTACAAGGACTTAACCTACGAGCAGTACTTC
CASSFYKDLTYEQYF